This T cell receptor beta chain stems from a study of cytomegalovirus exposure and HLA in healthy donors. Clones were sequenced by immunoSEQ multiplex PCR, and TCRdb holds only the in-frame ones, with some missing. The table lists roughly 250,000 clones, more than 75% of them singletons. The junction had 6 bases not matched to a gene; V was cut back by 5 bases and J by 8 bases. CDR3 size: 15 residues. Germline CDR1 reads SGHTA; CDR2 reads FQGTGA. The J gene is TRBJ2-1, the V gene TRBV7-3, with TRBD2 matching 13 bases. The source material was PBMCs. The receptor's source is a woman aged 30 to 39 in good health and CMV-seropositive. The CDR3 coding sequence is TGTGCCAGCAGCCCGGGACTAGCGGGAATCCATGAGCAGTTCTTC. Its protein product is CASSPGLAGIHEQFF.